This T cell receptor (beta chain) was sequenced during a study of OX40 agonist ivuxolimab in advanced cancers. The CDR3 spans 18 residues. With 1 base removed from V and 0 bases from J, the gap between germline ends came to 16 bases. Looked up from germline, CDR1 is SGHRS and CDR2 is YFSETQ. About this clone itself: Its antigen is unidentified.

Assay used: immunoSEQ multiplex PCR; TCRdb lists only in-frame clones, some missing. Counted here are 60,000 to 95,000 clones, about 85% occurring once; the ten biggest clones make up 17%. General study results and limits: It was not determined which antigens were specifically recognized by the peripheral T cells that had undergone clonal expansion. Among the lowest levels of clonal expansion were found in partial responders at 0.1-3.0 mg/kg.

Specimen: CD4+ or CD8+ T cells sorted from blood, collected in a trial of the OX40 agonist ivuxolimab. The sequence was collected from an adult with an advanced solid tumor such as melanoma, head and neck, liver or kidney cancer. The rearrangement links TRBV5-1 to TRBJ1-4; weak D call: TRBD1 (5 bases). The DNA for the CDR3 is TGCGCCAGCAGCTTGAGAGGTAACAGGCCTGCAACTAATGAAAAACTGTTTTTT. Translated: CASSLRGNRPATNEKLFF.